This passage covers 11 T cell receptor beta chains from one sample sequenced in a study of patients and donors after allogeneic stem cell transplantation (TCRdb year 2020). Library creation used RT-PCR. The instrument was a NextSeq 550. TCRdb reprocessed the public reads (quality trimming at Q25 with fastp, clone calling with MiXCR) and kept in-frame beta chains. Rows with one shared CDR3 protein collapse into an entry with the most common genes and DNA. Here the sample has approximately 140,000 distinct CDR3 sequences; over 30% occur a single time. The ten largest clones add up to 50% of the sample. Sequencing used blood, either unsorted or a sorted T cell fraction (not recorded which). These receptors were taken from a human donor who was either an allogeneic HSCT recipient or a stem cell or donor lymphocyte infusion donor (not recorded which). It is not recorded whose cells these are; they may come from a transplant donor.

This clonotype has a single count. The V and J genes are TRBV6-5 and TRBJ1-2; D gene ambiguous. Trimming pared 11 bases from V and 6 bases from J, leaving 16 bases between. There are 12 residues in the CDR3. Germline-derived CDR1 and CDR2 are MNHEY and SVGAGI. The CDR3 region is CASAGSPHGYTF. The CDR3 nucleotides are TGTGCCTCGGCGGGGTCGCCACATGGCTACACCTTC.

The rearrangement links TRBV5-1 to TRBJ1-5; no clear D. Trimming removed 8 bases at V and 2 bases at J, with 14 bases between. Germline CDR1 reads SGHRS; CDR2 reads YFSETQ. The CDR3 loop spans 14 amino acids. The DNA of the CDR3 is TGCGCCAGAGACCCTCGACAAGGCAATCAGCCCCAGCATTTT. The encoded protein is CARDPRQGNQPQHF. Filled out from reference TRBV5-1 and TRBJ1-5, the complete variable domain reads KAGVTQTPRYLIKTRGQQVTLSCSPISGHRSVSWYQQTPGQGLQFLFEYFSETQRNKGNFPGRFSGRQFSNSRSEMNVSTLELGDSALYLCARDPRQGNQPQHFGDGTRLSIL.

The rearrangement joins TRBV7-2 to TRBJ2-1; a weak D match, TRBD2 (6 bases). Germline CDR1 SGHTA, CDR2 FQGNSA. The CDR3 contains 14 residues. With 5 bases removed from V and 5 bases from J, the gap between germline ends came to 13 bases. The CDR3 DNA sequence: TGTGCCAGCAGCACGATCGGGGGTGACAATGAGCAGTTCTTC. It specifies CASSTIGGDNEQFF.

V usage is TRBV4-3 and J usage is TRBJ2-5; D remains unclear. Trimming took off 2 bases at V and 2 bases at J, with 6 bases between the two ends. CDR3 length equals 13 residues. Germline assignment: CDR1 LGHNA and CDR2 YSLEER. CDR3 coding DNA: TGCGCCAGCAGCCAACACTTTCAAGAGACCCAGTACTTC. This sequence encodes CASSQHFQETQYF.

This sequence joins TRBV14 and TRBJ1-2; D remains unclear. CDR1 is SGHDN and CDR2 is FVKESK in the germline V gene. This CDR3 region has 13 residues. Trimming took off 6 bases at V and 1 base at J, with 9 bases between the two ends. The CDR3 DNA reads TGTGCCAGCAGATCTGAGAGTAACTATGGCTACACCTTC. It encodes CASRSESNYGYTF.

This clonotype has a count of ten or more. This chain joins TRBV14 and TRBJ1-2, with 9 bases that match TRBD1. The CDR3 extends over 13 amino acids. The trim removed 2 bases at V and 8 bases at J, leaving 3 bases unmatched. Per germline, CDR1 SGHDN and CDR2 FVKESK. CDR3 DNA sequence: TGTGCCAGCAGCCAATCGGGACAGGGCGGCTACACCTTC. Protein: CASSQSGQGGYTF.

V gene TRBV4-3 combines with J gene TRBJ2-3; D call uncertain. The V end lost 4 bases, the J end lost 4 bases, and 9 bases lay between the germline ends. Germline CDR1 is LGHNA and CDR2 is YSLEER. This CDR3 spans 13 amino acids. DNA for the CDR3: TGCGCCAGCAGCCCCACGAGCCCAGATACGCAGTATTTT. Translated: CASSPTSPDTQYF.

This clonotype was seen a few times. The chain is built from TRBV2 and TRBJ1-1, with D maybe TRBD1 (5 bases). Germline V lookup: CDR1 SNHLY, CDR2 FYNNEI. This CDR3 spans 13 amino acids. Trimming pared 4 bases from V and 3 bases from J, leaving 9 bases between. CDR3 residues: CASSAGTYTEAFF. The CDR3 coding sequence is TGTGCCAGCAGTGCAGGGACGTACACTGAAGCTTTCTTT.

The chain has TRBV29-1 and TRBJ1-2; D unresolved. Trimming shortened V by 6 bases and J by 7 bases, and 9 bases separated the two germline ends. Looked up from germline, CDR1 is SQVTM and CDR2 is ANQGSEA. This CDR3 contains 10 residues. CDR3: CSVHTFGYTF. CDR3 DNA: TGCAGCGTCCACACCTTTGGCTACACCTTC. Full variable domain (rest looked up from reference TRBV29-1 and TRBJ1-2): SAVISQKPSRDICQRGTSLTIQCQVDSQVTMMFWYRQQPGQSLTLIATANQGSEATYESGFVIDKFPISRPNLTFSTLTVSNMSPEDSSIYLCSVHTFGYTFGSGTRLTVV.

The chain is built from TRBV5-1 and TRBJ2-5; TRBD1 or TRBD2 may be the D gene (5 bases each). Germline V gene lookup returns CDR1 SGHRS and CDR2 YFSETQ. V gave up 1 base and J gave up 4 bases, with 17 bases separating them. CDR3 length equals 16 residues. The CDR3 loop is CASSLMVGGRSETQYF. CDR3 nucleotides: TGCGCCAGCAGCTTGATGGTTGGGGGAAGGTCAGAGACCCAGTACTTC.

This chain links TRBV10-3 with TRBJ1-1; TRBD1 matches 9 bases. This CDR3 comprises 14 residues. V lost 4 bases to trimming and J lost 2 bases; unmatched junction nucleotides: 2. Germline V gene data show CDR1 as ENHRY and CDR2 as SYGVKD. CDR3 in amino acids: CAISGTGDNTEAFF. The CDR3 bases are TGTGCCATCAGTGGGACAGGGGATAACACTGAAGCTTTCTTT.